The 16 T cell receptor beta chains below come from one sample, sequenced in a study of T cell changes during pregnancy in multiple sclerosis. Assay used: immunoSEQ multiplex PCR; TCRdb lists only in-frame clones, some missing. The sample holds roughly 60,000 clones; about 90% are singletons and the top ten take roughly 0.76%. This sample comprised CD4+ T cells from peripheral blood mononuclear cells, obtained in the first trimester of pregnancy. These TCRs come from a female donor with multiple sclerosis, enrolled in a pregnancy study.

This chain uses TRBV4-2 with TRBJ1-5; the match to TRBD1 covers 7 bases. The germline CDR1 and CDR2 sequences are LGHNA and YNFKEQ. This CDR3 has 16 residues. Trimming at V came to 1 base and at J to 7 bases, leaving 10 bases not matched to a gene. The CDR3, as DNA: TGTGCCAGCAGCCAAGGTTCGACCGCACAGGGGCAGCCCCAGCATTTT. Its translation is CASSQGSTAQGQPQHF.

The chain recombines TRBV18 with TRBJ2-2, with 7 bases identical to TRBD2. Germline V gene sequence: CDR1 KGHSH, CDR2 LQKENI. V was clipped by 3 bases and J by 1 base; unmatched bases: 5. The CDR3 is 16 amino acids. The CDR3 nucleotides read TGTGCCAGCTCACCTCCGGGACTACAGAACACCGGGGAGCTGTTTTTT. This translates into CASSPPGLQNTGELFF. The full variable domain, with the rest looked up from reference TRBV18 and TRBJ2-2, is NAGVMQNPRHLVRRRGQEARLRCSPMKGHSHVYWYRQLPEEGLKFMVYLQKENIIDESGMPKERFSAEFPKEGPSILRIQQVVRGDSAAYFCASSPPGLQNTGELFFGEGSRLTVL.

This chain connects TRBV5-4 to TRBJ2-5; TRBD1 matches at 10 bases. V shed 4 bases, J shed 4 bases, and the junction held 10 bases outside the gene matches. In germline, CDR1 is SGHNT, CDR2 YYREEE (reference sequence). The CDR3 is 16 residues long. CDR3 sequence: CASSRDRGDKGETQYF. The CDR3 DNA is TGTGCCAGCAGCAGGGACAGGGGTGACAAGGGAGAGACCCAGTACTTC.

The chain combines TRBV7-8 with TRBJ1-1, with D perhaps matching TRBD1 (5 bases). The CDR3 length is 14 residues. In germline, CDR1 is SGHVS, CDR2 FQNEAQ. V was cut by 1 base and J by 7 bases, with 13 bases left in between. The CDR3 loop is CASSLGPRVGEAFF. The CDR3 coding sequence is TGTGCCAGCAGCTTAGGTCCCAGGGTAGGTGAAGCTTTCTTT.

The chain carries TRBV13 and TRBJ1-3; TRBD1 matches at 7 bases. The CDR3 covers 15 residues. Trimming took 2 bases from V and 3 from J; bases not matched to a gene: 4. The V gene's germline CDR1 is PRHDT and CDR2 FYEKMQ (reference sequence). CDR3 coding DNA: TGTGCCAGCAGCTTACTTCGGACAGGTGGAAACACCATATATTTT. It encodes CASSLLRTGGNTIYF.

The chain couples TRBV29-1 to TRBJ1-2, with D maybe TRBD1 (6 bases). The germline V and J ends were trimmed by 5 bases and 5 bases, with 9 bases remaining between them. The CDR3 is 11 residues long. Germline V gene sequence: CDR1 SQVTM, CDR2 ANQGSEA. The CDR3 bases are TGCAGCGTTTGGGGGCAGTATGGCTACACCTTC. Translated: CSVWGQYGYTF.

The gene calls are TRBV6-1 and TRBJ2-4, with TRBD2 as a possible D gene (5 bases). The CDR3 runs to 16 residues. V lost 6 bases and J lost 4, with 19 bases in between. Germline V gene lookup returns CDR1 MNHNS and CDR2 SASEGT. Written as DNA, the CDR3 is TGTGCCAGCAGGGAAAGCGGCGGCGGAAAAAAAAACATTCAGTACTTC. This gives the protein CASRESGGGKKNIQYF.

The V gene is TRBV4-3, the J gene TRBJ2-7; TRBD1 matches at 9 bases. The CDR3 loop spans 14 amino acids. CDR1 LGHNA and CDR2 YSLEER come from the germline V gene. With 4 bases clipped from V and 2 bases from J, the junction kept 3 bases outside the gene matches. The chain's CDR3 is CASSPRQGAYEQYF. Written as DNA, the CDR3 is TGCGCCAGCAGCCCCAGACAGGGGGCCTACGAGCAGTACTTC.

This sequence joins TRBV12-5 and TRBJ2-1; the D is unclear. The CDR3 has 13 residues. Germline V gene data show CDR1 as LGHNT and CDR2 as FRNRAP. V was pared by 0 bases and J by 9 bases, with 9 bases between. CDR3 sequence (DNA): TGTGCTAGTGGTTTGGTACGTCTAACTGAGCAGTTCTTC. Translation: CASGLVRLTEQFF.

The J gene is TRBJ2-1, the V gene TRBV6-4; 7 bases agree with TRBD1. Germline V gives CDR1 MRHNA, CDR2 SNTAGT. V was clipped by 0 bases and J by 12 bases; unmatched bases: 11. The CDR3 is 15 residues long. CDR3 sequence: CASSDSATGVYVQFF. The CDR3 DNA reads TGTGCCAGCAGTGACTCGGCAACAGGGGTTTACGTGCAGTTCTTC.

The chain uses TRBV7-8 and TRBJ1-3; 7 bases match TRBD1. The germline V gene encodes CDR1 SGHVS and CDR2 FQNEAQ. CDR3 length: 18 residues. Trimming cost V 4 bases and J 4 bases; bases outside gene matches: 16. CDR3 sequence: CASSSSRPDRVKGNTIYF. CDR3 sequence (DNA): TGTGCCAGCAGCTCCTCAAGACCTGACAGGGTCAAGGGAAACACCATATATTTT.

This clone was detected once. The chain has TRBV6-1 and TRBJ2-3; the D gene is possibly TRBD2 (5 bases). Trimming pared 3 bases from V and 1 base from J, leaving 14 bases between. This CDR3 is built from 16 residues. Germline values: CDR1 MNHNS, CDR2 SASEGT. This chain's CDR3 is CASSESSLIRTDTQYF. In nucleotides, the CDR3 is TGTGCCAGCAGTGAGTCTAGCCTAATCCGCACAGATACGCAGTATTTT.

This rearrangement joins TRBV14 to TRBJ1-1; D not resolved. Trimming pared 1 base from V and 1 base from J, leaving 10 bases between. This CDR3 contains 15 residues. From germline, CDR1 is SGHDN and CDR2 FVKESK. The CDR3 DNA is TGTGCCAGCAGCCAAGCGAGGGCACGGAACACTGAAGCTTTCTTT. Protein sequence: CASSQARARNTEAFF. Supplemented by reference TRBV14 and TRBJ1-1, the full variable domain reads EAGVTQFPSHSVIEKGQTVTLRCDPISGHDNLYWYRRVMGKEIKFLLHFVKESKQDESGMPNNRFLAERTGGTYSTLKVQPAELEDSGVYFCASSQARARNTEAFFGQGTRLTVV.

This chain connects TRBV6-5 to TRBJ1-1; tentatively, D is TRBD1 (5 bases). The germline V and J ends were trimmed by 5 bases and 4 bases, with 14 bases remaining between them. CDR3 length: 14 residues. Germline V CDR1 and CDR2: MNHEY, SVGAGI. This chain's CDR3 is CASSLRSGATEAFF. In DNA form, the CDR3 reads TGTGCCAGCAGTCTCAGAAGTGGGGCCACTGAAGCTTTCTTT.

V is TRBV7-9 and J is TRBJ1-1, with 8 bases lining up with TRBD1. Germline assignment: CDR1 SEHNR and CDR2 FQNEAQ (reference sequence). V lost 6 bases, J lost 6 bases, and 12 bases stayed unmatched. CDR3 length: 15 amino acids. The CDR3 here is CASRPPTGEFAEAFF. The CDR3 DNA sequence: TGTGCCAGCAGGCCTCCGACAGGGGAATTTGCTGAAGCTTTCTTT.

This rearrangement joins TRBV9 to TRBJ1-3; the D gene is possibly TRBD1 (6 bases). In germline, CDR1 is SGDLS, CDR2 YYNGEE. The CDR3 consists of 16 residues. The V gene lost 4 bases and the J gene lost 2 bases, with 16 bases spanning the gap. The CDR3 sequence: CASSLELQGPGNTIYF. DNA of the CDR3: TGTGCCAGCAGCTTGGAATTACAGGGACCTGGAAACACCATATATTTT.